This is a list of T cell receptor beta chains from one sample in a study of cytomegalovirus exposure and HLA in healthy donors. Method: immunoSEQ multiplex PCR; TCRdb's copy keeps in-frame clones and lacks some. The sample yields fewer than 400,000 clones, 88% seen once. The sequencing input was PBMCs. All receptors come from a man in his thirties or forties in good health and CMV-seronegative. Both conserved end residues are trimmed from each CDR3.

J gene	V gene	CDR3 protein
TRBJ2-7	TRBV7-9	ASSLAGQESSYEQY
TRBJ1-3	TRBV29-1	SVGGGSGNTIY
TRBJ1-1	TRBV29-1	SVLGKGGNTEAF
TRBJ2-6	TRBV18	ASSYGTADSGANVLT
TRBJ2-7	TRBV5-5	ASSLGMPGGLREQY
TRBJ2-7	TRBV5-4	ASSPPRGLPYEQY
TRBJ1-5	TRBV15	ATSREQQNQPQH
TRBJ2-7	TRBV27	ASSLHMTSGSYEQY
TRBJ1-6	TRBV7-6	ASSQGQGNLEGSPLH
TRBJ1-6	TRBV6-6	ASSSQAYNSPLH
TRBJ2-1	TRBV30	AWSIEYNEQF
TRBJ1-2	TRBV7-9	ASSSGTGNYGYT
TRBJ2-1	TRBV7-2	ASSLWDNNEQF
TRBJ2-3	TRBV5-8	ASSAGEAPSTDTQY
TRBJ2-5	TRBV19	ATRGTVQETQY